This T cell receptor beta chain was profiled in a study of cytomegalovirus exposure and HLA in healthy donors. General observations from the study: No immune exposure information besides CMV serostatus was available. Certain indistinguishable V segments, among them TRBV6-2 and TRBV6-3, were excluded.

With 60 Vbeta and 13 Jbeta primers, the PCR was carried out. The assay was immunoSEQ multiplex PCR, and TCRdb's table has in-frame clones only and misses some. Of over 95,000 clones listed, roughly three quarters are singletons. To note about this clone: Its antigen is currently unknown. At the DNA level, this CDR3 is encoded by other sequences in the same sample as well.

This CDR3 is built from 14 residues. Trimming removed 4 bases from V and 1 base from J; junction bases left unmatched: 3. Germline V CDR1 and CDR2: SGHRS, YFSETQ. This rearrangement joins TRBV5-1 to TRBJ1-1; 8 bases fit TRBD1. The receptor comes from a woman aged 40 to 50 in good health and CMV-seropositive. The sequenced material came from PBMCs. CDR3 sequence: CASSPGTGNTEAFF. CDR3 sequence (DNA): TGCGCCAGCAGCCCCGGGACAGGGAACACTGAAGCTTTCTTT. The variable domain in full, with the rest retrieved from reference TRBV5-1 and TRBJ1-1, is KAGVTQTPRYLIKTRGQQVTLSCSPISGHRSVSWYQQTPGQGLQFLFEYFSETQRNKGNFPGRFSGRQFSNSRSEMNVSTLELGDSALYLCASSPGTGNTEAFFGQGTRLTVV.